This entry lists 24 T cell receptor beta chains sequenced from one sample in a study of tumor and adjacent non-tumor tissue in lung cancer. A modified ARM-PCR protocol with three rounds of nested PCR amplified TCRbeta. TCRdb reprocessed the multiplex PCR reads via MiXCR and lists one record per CDR3 protein. The sample carries approximately 120,000 distinct CDR3 sequences, roughly 77% recorded once. No cell sorting was done before RNA was extracted from the tissue. The sequenced sample consisted of lung tumor tissue. The source is a woman aged 60 to 75 with non-small cell lung cancer.

This clonotype was detected ten times or more. The chain links TRBV20-1 to TRBJ2-1; 9 nucleotides match TRBD2. The germline CDR1 and CDR2 sequences are DFQATT and SNEGSKA (reference sequence). With V trimmed by 3 bases and J by 1 base, 7 bases remained unmatched. The CDR3 has 16 residues. The CDR3: CSASGGGAGSYNEQFF. CDR3 nucleotides: TGCAGTGCTAGTGGCGGGGGGGCAGGATCCTACAATGAGCAGTTCTTC.

Comment on this clonotype: Likely a read error: the CDR3 ends without its conserved phenylalanine or tryptophan. The V call is TRBV20-1, the J call TRBJ1-2; TRBD1 matches 11 bases. CDR1 and CDR2 from the germline V gene are DFQATT and SNEGSKA (reference sequence). This CDR3 region has 15 residues. CDR3 region: CSASSDRGRSYDYTL. CDR3 DNA sequence: TGCAGTGCTAGTTCGGACAGGGGGCGCAGCTATGACTACACCTTA.

As concerns this clonotype: At one boundary the junction diverges from the germline segment, which might be a read error. V gene TRBV7-2 combines with J gene TRBJ2-3; no firm D call. The CDR3 runs to 14 residues. In germline, CDR1 is SGHTA, CDR2 FQGNSA. CDR3 sequence reads: CASSLTRVLDMQYF. CDR3 bases: TGTGCCAGCAGCCTTACTCGCGTCCTAGATATGCAGTATTTT.

In the case of this clonotype: At one end the junction does not follow the germline gene, possibly because of a read error. The CDR3 reads CSGEEGRGETQYF. The CDR3 DNA reads TGCAGTGGGGAGGAGGGCCGTGGAGAGACCCAATACTTC. This sequence joins TRBV20-1 and TRBJ2-5, with D possibly matching TRBD2 (6 bases). Germline V gene sequence: CDR1 DFQATT, CDR2 SNEGSKA (reference sequence). The CDR3 extends over 13 amino acids.

In the case of this clonotype: The junction does not match germline at one end; this may be a read error. The rearrangement links TRBV20-1 to TRBJ1-5, with unresolved D. CDR3 size: 15 residues. Germline-derived CDR1 and CDR2 are DFQATT and SNEGSKA (reference sequence). The DNA of the CDR3 is TGCAGTGCAAGAGGACGATCTATCGGCAATCAGCCCCAGCATTTT. It is translated as CSARGRSIGNQPQHF.

This clonotype has ten or more counts. The chain links TRBV20-1 to TRBJ2-7, with D uncertain. Germline-derived CDR1 and CDR2 are DFQATT and SNEGSKA (reference sequence). The CDR3 length is 16 residues. Trimming left V 3 bases short and J 6 bases short, with 24 bases between. CDR3 nucleotide sequence: TGCAGTGCTAGTGTGACGCGATGGGATTCCCCTGGCGAGCAGTACTTC. It yields the protein CSASVTRWDSPGEQYF.

The chain uses TRBV5-4 and TRBJ2-5; possibly TRBD1 or TRBD2 for D (5 bases each). This CDR3 is built from 15 residues. In germline, CDR1 is SGHNT, CDR2 YYREEE (reference sequence). Trimming left V 0 bases short and J 4 bases short, with 13 bases between. The CDR3 sequence: CASSLAGAGRETQYF. The CDR3 coding sequence is TGTGCCAGCAGCTTGGCCGGGGCAGGGAGAGAGACCCAGTACTTC.

As for this clonotype: A much larger clone differs by one base, so this may be a read error. This rearrangement joins TRBV5-4 to TRBJ2-3, with D unclear. The V gene's germline CDR1 is SGHNT and CDR2 YYREEE (reference sequence). V was clipped by 4 bases and J by 5 bases, with 17 bases between them. The CDR3 extends over 15 amino acids. CDR3 sequence (DNA): TGTGCCAGCAGCGTGACTTCCTCCCCCATAGATACGCAGTATTTT. The encoded protein is CASSVTSSPIDTQYF.

Regarding this clonotype: In this CDR3 the conserved last residue, phenylalanine or tryptophan, is missing, so a read error is likely. V is TRBV11-3 and J is TRBJ1-1; perhaps TRBD1 as D (5 bases). The CDR3 totals 15 residues. The germline V gene has CDR1 SGHNT and CDR2 YENEEA. V was pared by 5 bases and J by 2 bases, with 15 bases between. Here the CDR3 DNA reads TGTGCCAGCAGCACCCAACAGGAGATAAACACTGAAGCTTTCTCT. Amino acid sequence: CASSTQQEINTEAFS.

This clonotype was seen only once. This may arise from a read error, as a much more abundant clone is one base away. The DNA for the CDR3 is TGTGCCAGCAGCCGGGAGGGTCGTTACGAGCAGTACTTC. Its translation: CASSREGRYEQYF. V is TRBV6-1 and J is TRBJ2-7, with 8 positions matching TRBD2. Germline values: CDR1 MNHNS, CDR2 SASEGT. The CDR3 spans 13 residues. V lost 6 bases, J lost 4 bases, and 5 bases stayed unmatched.

To note about this clonotype: Relative to the germline gene, one junction end is altered; a read error may explain this. The chain links TRBV20-1 to TRBJ2-2; 7 nucleotides match TRBD1. Looked up from germline, CDR1 is DFQATT and CDR2 is SNEGSKA (reference sequence). This CDR3 has 14 residues. The CDR3 region is CCASSDRNTGELFF. CDR3 DNA sequence: TGCTGTGCTAGCTCGGACAGGAACACAGGGGAGCTGTTTTTT.

Of note for this clonotype: The germline gene is not matched at one end of the junction; a read error may be the cause. The chain joins TRBV12-3 or TRBV12-4 to TRBJ2-7; 7 bases agree with TRBD2. The CDR3 has 13 amino acids. In DNA form, the CDR3 reads TGTGCCTGCCTTGGGGGGGGACCCTACGAGCAATACTTC. This sequence encodes CACLGGGPYEQYF.

This clonotype was seen more than once but under ten times. An end of the junction does not agree with germline; a read error may underlie this. The chain carries TRBV11-2 and TRBJ2-1; TRBD2 aligns across 11 bases. In germline, CDR1 is SGHAT, CDR2 FQNNGV. This CDR3 region has 15 residues. As DNA, the CDR3 is TGTGCCAGCAGCTTAGTTAGCGGGGGGGCGGATGAGCTGTTCTTC. It encodes CASSLVSGGADELFF.

As for this clonotype: No conserved phenylalanine or tryptophan is present at the end of the CDR3, so a read error is the likely explanation. This sequence joins TRBV6-2 or TRBV6-3 and TRBJ2-1; 7 bases agree with TRBD2. The CDR3 is 14 residues long. From germline, CDR1 is MNHEY and CDR2 SVGEGT. The V and J ends lost 7 bases and 8 bases, in that order; junction bases with no gene match: 11. CDR3 loop: CASNRWTSKDEQFL. The CDR3 DNA reads TGTGCCAGCAACCGATGGACTAGTAAGGATGAGCAGTTCCTC.

In its sample, this clonotype was seen many times. The V call is TRBV20-1, the J call TRBJ2-1; TRBD2 might be the D (5 bases). Deletions cut 5 bases from V and 5 bases from J, with 13 bases between. The germline V gene has CDR1 DFQATT and CDR2 SNEGSKA (reference sequence). The CDR3 sequence is 13 residues long. The CDR3 spells CSAGSPNNNEQFF. For the CDR3, the DNA is TGCAGTGCTGGGAGCCCAAACAACAATGAGCAGTTCTTC.

This clonotype was detected once. At one end, the junction sequence differs from germline, possibly due to a read error. The chain is built from TRBV11-2 and TRBJ2-3; D is ambiguous. The CDR3 is made up of 11 amino acids. Germline loops: CDR1 SGHAT, CDR2 FQNNGV. The CDR3 here is CVSSSTPTQCF. The DNA of the CDR3 is TGTGTCAGCAGTTCTACCCCTACACAGTGTTTT.

The chain recombines TRBV20-1 with TRBJ2-1; D possibly corresponds to TRBD2 (5 bases). This CDR3 has 16 amino acids. Germline-derived CDR1 and CDR2 are DFQATT and SNEGSKA (reference sequence). Trimming shortened V by 2 bases and J by 3 bases, and 17 bases separated the two germline ends. The CDR3 DNA is TGCAGTGCTAGATACGGGGTTCACTACTTCTACAATGAGCAGTTCTTC. Translated: CSARYGVHYFYNEQFF.

Of note for this clonotype: One junction end disagrees with the germline gene, perhaps due to a read error. The chain employs TRBV6-5 and TRBJ2-7; the D is unclear. CDR1 is MNHEY and CDR2 is SVGAGI in the germline V gene. The CDR3 contains 14 residues. The CDR3 sequence: CAISFMGLADEQYF. Here the CDR3 DNA reads TGTGCCATCAGTTTCATGGGATTAGCCGACGAGCAGTACTTC.

The CDR3 is CASSSGLAGADTQYF. The CDR3 DNA is TGCGCCAGCAGTTCGGGACTAGCGGGAGCAGATACGCAGTATTTT. The chain couples TRBV10-2 to TRBJ2-3; 14 bases line up with TRBD2. The CDR3 has 15 residues. V trimming: 5 bases; J trimming: 4 bases; junction bases outside the gene matches: 2. Germline V CDR1 and CDR2: WSHSY, SAAADI.

Note on this clonotype: Since the CDR3 does not end with the conserved phenylalanine or tryptophan, this likely comes from a read error. The V call is TRBV4-2, the J call TRBJ2-7, with 7 bases lining up with TRBD1. CDR3 length equals 13 residues. Germline V gene data show CDR1 as LGHNA and CDR2 as YNFKEQ. The CDR3, as DNA: TGTGTCAGCAGATTGGGACAGATCTACGAGCAGTACCTC. Protein: CVSRLGQIYEQYL.

With respect to this clonotype: A read error may explain this, as a much larger clone is one base away. The CDR3 nucleotides are TGCACCAGCAGCCAAGAAGTTGCTGGGAGGGCCCCCACCGGGGAGCTGTTTTTT. Its protein is CTSSQEVAGRAPTGELFF. The chain carries TRBV4-3 and TRBJ2-2, with TRBD2 matching 7 bases. Germline CDR1 is LGHNA and CDR2 is YSLEER. The CDR3 is 18 residues long.

About this clonotype: It may be a read error: a sequence one base away is much more abundant. The chain carries TRBV29-1 and TRBJ2-1; perhaps TRBD1 as D (5 bases). Germline V gives CDR1 SQVTM, CDR2 ANQGSEA. The CDR3 runs 12 residues. DNA of the CDR3: TGCAGCGTCCAGCCCCAGGGATATGATCAGTTCTTC. Its protein is CSVQPQGYDQFF.

Comments on this clonotype: This may stem from a read error, because a much larger clone lies one nucleotide away. The chain uses TRBV9 and TRBJ2-2, with 9 bases aligning to TRBD2. This CDR3 comprises 14 residues. Trimming removed 4 bases from V and 6 bases from J; junction bases left unmatched: 4. Per the germline V gene, CDR1 is SGDLS and CDR2 is YYNGEE. CDR3 DNA: TGTGCCAGCAGCATAGTAGCGGGAGCCGGGGAGCTGTTTTTT. Translation: CASSIVAGAGELFF.

As DNA, the CDR3 is TGTGCCAGCAGTTTGGACTATTCCCCTAGAGAGCAGTACTTC. This translates into CASSLDYSPREQYF. The V call is TRBV11-3, the J call TRBJ2-7; D perhaps matches TRBD2 (6 bases). V was clipped by 6 bases and J by 7 bases, with 19 bases between them. The CDR3 has 14 residues. Germline-derived CDR1 and CDR2 are SGHNT and YENEEA.